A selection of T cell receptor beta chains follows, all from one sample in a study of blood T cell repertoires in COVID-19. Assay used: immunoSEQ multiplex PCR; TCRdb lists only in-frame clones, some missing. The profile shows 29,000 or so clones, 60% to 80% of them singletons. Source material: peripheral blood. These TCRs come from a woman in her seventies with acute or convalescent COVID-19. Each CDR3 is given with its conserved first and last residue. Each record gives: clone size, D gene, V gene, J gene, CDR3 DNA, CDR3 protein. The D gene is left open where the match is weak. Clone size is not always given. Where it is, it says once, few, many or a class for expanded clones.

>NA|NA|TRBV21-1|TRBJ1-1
TGTGCCAGCAGCAAAGCGGGGGGGAAGGAGGTGGTGTGGAACACTGAAGCTTTCTTT
CASSKAGGKEVVWNTEAFF
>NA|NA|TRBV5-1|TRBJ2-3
TGCGCCAGCAGCTTAGAGGCTACCACCCGCACAGATACGCAGTATTTT
CASSLEATTRTDTQYF
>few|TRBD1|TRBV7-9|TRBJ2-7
TGTGCCAGCAGCTCGGGACAGGGGGAATCCGAGCAGTACTTC
CASSSGQGESEQYF
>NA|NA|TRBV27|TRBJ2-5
TGTGCCAGCAGTCCCCGGACCGACGGGAAGACCCAGTACTTC
CASSPRTDGKTQYF
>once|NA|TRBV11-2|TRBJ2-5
TGTGCCAGCAGCTTATACACCCAAGAGACCCAGTACTTC
CASSLYTQETQYF
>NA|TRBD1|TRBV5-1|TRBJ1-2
TGCGCCAGCAGCTTGGCCCTGGAGGACAGGGTCAGGAGAGCTAACTATGGCTACACCTTC
CASSLALEDRVRRANYGYTF
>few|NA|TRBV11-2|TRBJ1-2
TGTGCCAGCAGCTACCCCCGGGACTCCTTGGGGGGCTACACCTTC
CASSYPRDSLGGYTF
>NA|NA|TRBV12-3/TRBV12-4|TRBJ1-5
TGTGCCAGCAGGGACAGCCTCGTCCCCCAGCATTTT
CASRDSLVPQHF
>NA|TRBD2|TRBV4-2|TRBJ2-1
TGTGCCAGCAGCCATCCCCCACTAGCGGGGGGGCCGAATGAGCAGTTCTTC
CASSHPPLAGGPNEQFF
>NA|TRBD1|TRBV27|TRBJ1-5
TGTGCCAGCAGTCTAAAGGGACAGAGCCAGCCCCAGCATTTT
CASSLKGQSQPQHF
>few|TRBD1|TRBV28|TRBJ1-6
TGTGCCAGCAGTTTATTTGGACAGGTCAATTCACCCCTCCACTTT
CASSLFGQVNSPLHF
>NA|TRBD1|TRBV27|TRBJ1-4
TGTGCCAGCAGTCCCTGGGACAGGCTCACCTCTAATGAAAAACTGTTTTTT
CASSPWDRLTSNEKLFF
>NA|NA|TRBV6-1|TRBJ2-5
TGTGCCAGCAGTGAGGATCGTGTTGCAGGAGAGACCCAGTACTTC
CASSEDRVAGETQYF
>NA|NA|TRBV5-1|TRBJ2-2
TGCGCCAGCAGCGCCCAGGGTTGGGCCGGGGAGCTGTTTTTT
CASSAQGWAGELFF
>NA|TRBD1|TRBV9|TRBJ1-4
TGTGCCAGCAGCCTCTCCCCCGGGACAGCCCCTAATGAAAAACTGTTTTTT
CASSLSPGTAPNEKLFF
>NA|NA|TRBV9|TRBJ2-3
TGTGCCAGCACCTTGCTTAGCGCGTCAGATACGCAGTATTTT
CASTLLSASDTQYF
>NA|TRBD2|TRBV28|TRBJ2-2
TGTGCCAGCAGCTTAATCGGACTAGCGAAGACCGGGGAGCTGTTTTTT
CASSLIGLAKTGELFF
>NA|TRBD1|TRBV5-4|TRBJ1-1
TGTGCCAGCAGCCGACAGGGGGGCGCTGAAGCTTTCTTT
CASSRQGGAEAFF
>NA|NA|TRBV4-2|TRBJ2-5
TGTGCCAGCAGCCAAGATTCTGCAGGGGCTAGGGAGACCCAGTACTTC
CASSQDSAGARETQYF
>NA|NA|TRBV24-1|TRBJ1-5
TGTGCCACCAGTGATTTTGGGGGGAATCAGCCCCAGCATTTT
CATSDFGGNQPQHF
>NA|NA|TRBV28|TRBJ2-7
TGTGCCAGCAGTTCTCAGAGGAGCTCCTACGAGCAGTACTTC
CASSSQRSSYEQYF
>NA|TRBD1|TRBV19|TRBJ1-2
TGTGCCATAGGACAGGGAAGTAGCACGGGAGGCTACACCTTC
CAIGQGSSTGGYTF
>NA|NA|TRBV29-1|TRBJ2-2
TGCAGCGTTATTAGGAGGGGCACCGGGGAGCTGTTTTTT
CSVIRRGTGELFF
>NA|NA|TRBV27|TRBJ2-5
TGTGCCAGCAGTTTACGGTCAGGGTTAGGGCAAGAGACCCAGTACTTC
CASSLRSGLGQETQYF
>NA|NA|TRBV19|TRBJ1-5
TGTGCCAGTAGGCAGAGCAATCAGCCCCAGCATTTT
CASRQSNQPQHF
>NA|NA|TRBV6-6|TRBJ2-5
TGTGCCAGCAGTTACAAGCCGGAGACCCAGTACTTC
CASSYKPETQYF
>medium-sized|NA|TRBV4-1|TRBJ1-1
TGCGCCAGCAGCCAAGAAGGCGGGGGCAGTATGAACACTGAAGCTTTCTTT
CASSQEGGGSMNTEAFF
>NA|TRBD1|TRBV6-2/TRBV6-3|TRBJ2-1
TGTGCCAGCAGTTACGAACCGGGACAGGTCTGGGGCAATGAGCAGTTCTTC
CASSYEPGQVWGNEQFF
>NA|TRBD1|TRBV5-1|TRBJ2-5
TGCGCCAGCAGCCGGACAGGGCTGAAAGAGACCCAGTACTTC
CASSRTGLKETQYF
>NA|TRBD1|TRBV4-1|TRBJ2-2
TGCGCCAGCAGCCACCGGACAGGGGGCAACACCGGGGAGCTGTTTTTT
CASSHRTGGNTGELFF
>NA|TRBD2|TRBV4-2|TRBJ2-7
TGTGCCAGCAGCCAAGAAGCTACGACTAGCGGGGGTTCCTACGAGCAGTACTTC
CASSQEATTSGGSYEQYF
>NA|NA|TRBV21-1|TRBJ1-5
TGTGCCAGCATCCAGGGGGGCGCGGGGGGGCAGCCCCAGCATTTT
CASIQGGAGGQPQHF
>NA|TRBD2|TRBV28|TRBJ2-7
TGTGCCAGCAGTCCCGGGAGGGCCCCTTACGAGCAGTACTTC
CASSPGRAPYEQYF
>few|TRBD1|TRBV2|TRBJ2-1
TGTGCCAGCAGTGTCGGGACAGGGGCCTACAATGAGCAGTTCTTC
CASSVGTGAYNEQFF
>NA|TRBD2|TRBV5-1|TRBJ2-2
TGCGCCAGCAGCTTGAGGAGCGGGGGCACCGGGGAGCTGTTTTTT
CASSLRSGGTGELFF
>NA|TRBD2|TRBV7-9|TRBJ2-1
TGTGCCAGCAGCCCCGGACTAGCGGGAGGTGTTAATGAGCAGTTCTTC
CASSPGLAGGVNEQFF
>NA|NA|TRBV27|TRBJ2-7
TGTGCCAGCAGTTCAACGGGATTCTACGAGCAGTACTTC
CASSSTGFYEQYF
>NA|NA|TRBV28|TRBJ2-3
TGTGCCAGCAGTTCGAGTATAGGGGTAGATACGCAGTATTTT
CASSSSIGVDTQYF
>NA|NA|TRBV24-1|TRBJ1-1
TGTGCCACCAGTGATGGTGGGAGGAAGAACACTGAAGCTTTCTTT
CATSDGGRKNTEAFF
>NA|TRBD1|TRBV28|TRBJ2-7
TGTGCCAGCAGGGATACAGGGGGCTCCTACGAGCAGTACTTC
CASRDTGGSYEQYF
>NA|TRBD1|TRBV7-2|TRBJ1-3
TGTGCCAGCAGCTTAGGAGGACAGGGAATCTCTGGAAACACCATATATTTT
CASSLGGQGISGNTIYF
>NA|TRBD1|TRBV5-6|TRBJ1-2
TGTGCCAGCAGCTTGGGGGCGGACAGGGGTTATGGCTACACCTTC
CASSLGADRGYGYTF
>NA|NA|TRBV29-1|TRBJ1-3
TGCAGCGTGGGGGCTGGCATCTCTGGAAACACCATATATTTT
CSVGAGISGNTIYF
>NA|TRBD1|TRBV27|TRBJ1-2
TGTGCCAGCAGTGTCGCAGGGGGCGGGTACACCTTC
CASSVAGGGYTF
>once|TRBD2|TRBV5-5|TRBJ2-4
TGTGCCAGCAGCTTGGAAGCGGGAGGGTATACCAAAAACATTCAGTACTTC
CASSLEAGGYTKNIQYF
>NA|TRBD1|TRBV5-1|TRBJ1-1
TGCGCCAGCAGCTACGGACAGGGCGAAGCTTTCTTT
CASSYGQGEAFF
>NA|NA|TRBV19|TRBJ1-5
TGTGCCAGTTCCGGGGGATTTAATCAGCCCCAGCATTTT
CASSGGFNQPQHF
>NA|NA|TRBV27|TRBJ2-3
TGTGCCAGCAGTTTATCTAGCGTGGCAGGCTGGGACACAGATACGCAGTATTTT
CASSLSSVAGWDTDTQYF
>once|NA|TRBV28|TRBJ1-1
TGTGCCAGCAGTCCTTGGACAGACGTGAACACTGAAGCTTTCTTT
CASSPWTDVNTEAFF
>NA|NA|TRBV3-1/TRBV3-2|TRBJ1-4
TGTGCCAGCAGCCCCAGGGGAACTAATGAAAAACTGTTTTTT
CASSPRGTNEKLFF
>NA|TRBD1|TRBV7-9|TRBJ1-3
TGTGCCAGCAGCGCCTCGACAGGGGGCGAAAGAAACACCATATATTTT
CASSASTGGERNTIYF
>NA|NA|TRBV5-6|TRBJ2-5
TGTGCCAGCAGCTTGGGGGCTTCCCAAGAGACCCAGTACTTC
CASSLGASQETQYF
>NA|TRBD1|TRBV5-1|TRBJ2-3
TGCGCCAGCAGTAGGACAGGGAGGACAGATACGCAGTATTTT
CASSRTGRTDTQYF
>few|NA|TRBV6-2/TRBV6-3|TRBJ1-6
TGTGCCAGCAGTTTCCCCTCTTCACCCCTCCACTTT
CASSFPSSPLHF
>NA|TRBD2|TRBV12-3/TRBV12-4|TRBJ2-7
TGTGCCAGCAGTACTCCTAGCGGCTACGAGCAGTACTTC
CASSTPSGYEQYF
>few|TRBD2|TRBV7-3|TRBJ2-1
TGTGCCAGCAGCTTAACCCCGAGCACCTCAGCTAGCGGGAGCTCCTACAATGAGCAGTTCTTC
CASSLTPSTSASGSSYNEQFF
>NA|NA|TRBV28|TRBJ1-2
TGTGCCAGCAGTTTTAATTCGTGGCCTGGCTACACCTTC
CASSFNSWPGYTF
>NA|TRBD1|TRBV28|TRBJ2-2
TGTGCCAGCACCTTACTACAGGGGACAGGCACCGGGGAGCTGTTTTTT
CASTLLQGTGTGELFF
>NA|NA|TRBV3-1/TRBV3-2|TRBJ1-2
TGTGCCAGCAGCCAAGATACAGGGATCTTTTATGGCTACACCTTC
CASSQDTGIFYGYTF
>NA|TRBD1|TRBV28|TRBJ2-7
TGTGCCAGCAGTCCCGGGGGACAGGGCTCCTACGAGCAGTACTTC
CASSPGGQGSYEQYF